This T cell receptor (beta chain) originates from a study of blood T cell repertoires in COVID-19. Study in general: PBMCs, B-cell-depleted T cells, or T cells were the source of the cDNA or gDNA that made up the material.

Enrolment of Seattle patients took place during active infection, and they were followed longitudinally. Germline loops: CDR1 SQVTM, CDR2 ANQGSEA. The CDR3 covers 14 residues. The V gene lost 3 bases and the J gene lost 3 bases, with 14 bases spanning the gap. Authors' methods: Amplification with reference gene primers provided the estimates of nucleated cell counts. The data were produced by immunoSEQ multiplex PCR, yet TCRdb's version contains in-frame clones alone and is incomplete. That table supplies the V and J calls and clone size; D and trimming were determined from the DNA. The table has about 130,000 clones, approximately 86% seen once; the top ten hold over 10%.

Sequencing was performed on peripheral blood. The receptor was isolated from a woman aged 65 to 85 with COVID-19, enrolled during active disease. This sequence joins TRBV29-1 and TRBJ2-5; D unclear. The CDR3 sequence: CSVDQRYYEETQYF. As DNA, the CDR3 is TGCAGCGTTGACCAGAGATACTATGAAGAGACCCAGTACTTC.